The T cell receptor beta chain under discussion was sequenced for a study of CD8 T cells in ankylosing spondylitis. Study findings and constraints: With a CD8+ phenotype, disease-linked clones were relatively rare in peripheral blood. Characteristic, it appeared, of ankylosing spondylitis blood was a TCR beta motif of about eight highly homologous variants. It was reported that disease-linked clones were significantly enriched in matched ankylosing spondylitis synovial fluid.

A remark on this clonotype: Its target is not known.

V dropped 3 bases and J dropped 11 bases, with 13 bases sitting between them. The CDR3 is 12 amino acids. TCRdb reanalysed the 5' RACE reads using MiXCR and keeps one entry per CDR3 protein. The sample comprises 350,000 to 550,000 distinct CDR3 sequences, more than 25% of which are singletons, and 0.89% rests with the top ten. The material sequenced was blood, either unsorted or a sorted T cell fraction (not recorded which). This receptor was taken from a male donor with ankylosing spondylitis. This chain links TRBV12-3 or TRBV12-4 with TRBJ1-1; D gene uncertain. The CDR3 coding sequence is TGTGCCAGCAGTTTCGTCTCCGTCGAGGCTTTCTTT. This codes for CASSFVSVEAFF.